The 21 T cell receptor beta chains presented below share a single source sample, sequenced in a study of shared clonotypes between healthy human individuals. Only in-frame clones appear in the TCRdb table, and some are missing; sequencing was by immunoSEQ multiplex PCR. Seen here are 550,000 to 650,000 clones, approximately 96% observed once, and the top ten hold 0.11%. Naive CD8 cells, CD45RO-negative and positively selected for CCR7, excluded terminally differentiated effector memory CD45RA+ cells. Material: naive CD8+ T cells sorted from blood. The source of these receptors is a woman aged 25-40 years in good health.

This CDR3 reads CASSDPWTSGVETQYF. The CDR3, as DNA: TGTGCCAGCAGTGATCCCTGGACTAGCGGGGTCGAGACCCAGTACTTC. The rearrangement uses TRBV6-1 and TRBJ2-5; 12 bases match TRBD2. Germline V lookup: CDR1 MNHNS, CDR2 SASEGT. The CDR3 contains 16 residues. V lost 3 bases and J lost 5; bases outside the gene matches: 7.

The table lists this clone with a count of one. Other DNA sequences of this sample code for an identical CDR3. V is TRBV13 and J is TRBJ2-7; a possible D gene is TRBD2 (5 bases). The CDR3 is 14 residues long. Trimming pared 3 bases from V and 3 bases from J, leaving 12 bases between. Per the germline V gene, CDR1 is PRHDT and CDR2 is FYEKMQ (reference sequence). The CDR3 sequence is CASSLGSSSYEQYF. Here the CDR3 DNA reads TGTGCCAGCAGCTTGGGGTCTAGCAGCTACGAGCAGTACTTC.

V gene TRBV12-5 combines with J gene TRBJ2-1, with TRBD2 identical over 7 bases. V shed 2 bases, J shed 1 base, and the junction held 5 bases outside the gene matches. The CDR3 is made up of 16 amino acids. Per germline, CDR1 LGHNT and CDR2 FRNRAP. CDR3 coding DNA: TGTGCTAGTGGTTTGCTAAAAGCGGGGTCCTACAATGAGCAGTTCTTC. Translating it yields CASGLLKAGSYNEQFF.

The chain links TRBV6-5 to TRBJ2-2; D might be TRBD2 (6 bases). The CDR3 consists of 15 residues. The V gene's germline CDR1 is MNHEY and CDR2 SVGAGI. Trimming stripped 3 bases from V and 6 bases from J, with 14 bases between. The CDR3, as DNA: TGTGCCAGCAGTTATCTGATGGAGGGAGCCGGGGAGCTGTTTTTT. This sequence encodes CASSYLMEGAGELFF.

The V call is TRBV28, the J call TRBJ2-7; 7 positions agree with TRBD1. The CDR3 extends over 15 amino acids. Germline V gives CDR1 MDHEN, CDR2 SYDVKM. The J segment lost 6 bases and the V segment lost 3 bases, leaving 11 bases of the junction unmatched. The CDR3 DNA reads as TGTGCCAGCAGTTTGTACGACAGGGAAACCCGCGAGCAGTACTTC. Protein sequence: CASSLYDRETREQYF.

The chain has TRBV5-4 and TRBJ2-2; D possibly corresponds to TRBD1 (6 bases). This CDR3 contains 14 residues. Deletions cut 6 bases from V and 6 bases from J, with 15 bases between. Germline V CDR1 and CDR2: SGHNT, YYREEE (reference sequence). CDR3 sequence (DNA): TGTGCCAGCACCTACCCGGACAGTTCCGGGGAGCTGTTTTTT. Translating gives CASTYPDSSGELFF.

The chain combines TRBV29-1 with TRBJ2-5; possibly TRBD2 for D (6 bases). With 6 bases removed from V and 13 bases from J, the gap between germline ends came to 24 bases. Germline loops: CDR1 SQVTM, CDR2 ANQGSEA. The CDR3 covers 13 residues. Here the CDR3 DNA reads TGCAGCGTACTTAACCCCCCCCGGGAGTTGCCGTACTTC. It encodes CSVLNPPRELPYF.

The V call is TRBV11-1, the J call TRBJ2-1, with 7 positions matching TRBD2. Germline V lookup: CDR1 SGHAT, CDR2 FQDESV (reference sequence). Germline trimming cut 0 bases from V and 2 bases from J; bases unmatched to any gene: 1. CDR3 length: 15 amino acids. CDR3 protein: CASSLAGGAYNEQFF. CDR3 DNA sequence: TGTGCCAGCAGCTTAGCGGGGGGGGCCTACAATGAGCAGTTCTTC.

V gene TRBV4-1 combines with J gene TRBJ2-2; the match to TRBD2 covers 11 bases. The junction had 4 bases not matched to a gene; V was cut back by 2 bases and J by 5 bases. The CDR3 is made up of 16 amino acids. Looked up from germline, CDR1 is MGHRA and CDR2 is YSYEKL. CDR3 nucleotide sequence: TGCGCCAGCAGCCAAAGCAGACTAGCGGGAACCGGGGAGCTGTTTTTT. This encodes CASSQSRLAGTGELFF.

The chain carries TRBV27 and TRBJ2-7, with D tentatively TRBD1 (6 bases). The CDR3 is 17 amino acids. The V gene's germline CDR1 is MNHEY and CDR2 SMNVEV (reference sequence). Trimming took 5 bases from V and 7 from J, leaving 27 bases between them. This chain's CDR3 is CASSTGTLGSISTEQYF. The DNA for the CDR3 is TGTGCCAGCAGTACCGGGACATTAGGGTCCATTTCTACGGAGCAGTACTTC.

V gene TRBV5-4 combines with J gene TRBJ2-3; 9 bases agree with TRBD1. Germline V gives CDR1 SGHNT, CDR2 YYREEE (reference sequence). J lost 5 bases, V lost 0 bases, and 1 base had no gene match. There are 14 residues in the CDR3. CDR3 sequence (DNA): TGTGCCAGCAGCTTGGGACAGGGGGAAGATACGCAGTATTTT. Protein sequence: CASSLGQGEDTQYF. The full variable domain, its missing parts supplied by reference TRBV5-4 and TRBJ2-3, is ETGVTQSPTHLIKTRGQQVTLRCSSQSGHNTVSWYQQALGQGPQFIFQYYREEENGRGNFPPRFSGLQFPNYSSELNVNALELDDSALYLCASSLGQGEDTQYFGPGTRLTVL.

The chain uses TRBV15 and TRBJ2-7; 10 nucleotides line up with TRBD1. CDR1 is LNHNV and CDR2 is YYDKDF in the germline V gene (reference sequence). This CDR3 region has 14 residues. Losses at the gene ends were 9 bases for V and 3 bases for J; bases not matched to a gene: 8. CDR3 DNA: TGTGCCACATCCTGGGACAGGGGATTCTACGAGCAGTACTTC. The encoded protein is CATSWDRGFYEQYF. Supplemented by reference TRBV15 and TRBJ2-7, the full variable domain reads DAMVIQNPRYQVTQFGKPVTLSCSQTLNHNVMYWYQQKSSQAPKLLFHYYDKDFNNEADTPDNFQSRRPNTSFCFLDIRSPGLGDTAMYLCATSWDRGFYEQYFGPGTRLTVT.

This chain joins TRBV28 and TRBJ2-4; TRBD2 matches 10 bases. Germline V lookup: CDR1 MDHEN, CDR2 SYDVKM. The ends lost 2 bases at V and 8 bases at J; junction bases unmatched: 9. CDR3 size: 16 residues. The CDR3 DNA reads as TGTGCCAGCAGTTTAACCGGGACTAGCGAATATGACATTCAGTACTTC. Amino acid sequence: CASSLTGTSEYDIQYF. Using reference TRBV28 and TRBJ2-4 for the parts outside the CDR3, the full variable domain is DVKVTQSSRYLVKRTGEKVFLECVQDMDHENMFWYRQDPGLGLRLIYFSYDVKMKEKGDIPEGYSVSREKKERFSLILESASTNQTSMYLCASSLTGTSEYDIQYFGAGTRLSVL.

The rearrangement links TRBV27 to TRBJ1-2, with 10 bases that match TRBD1. The CDR3 extends over 15 amino acids. With V trimmed by 5 bases and J by 4 bases, 7 bases remained unmatched. Germline V gives CDR1 MNHEY, CDR2 SMNVEV (reference sequence). This CDR3 reads CASSPGQGVSYGYTF. Here the CDR3 DNA reads TGTGCCAGCAGTCCTGGACAGGGGGTTAGCTATGGCTACACCTTC.

This clone has only one observation. The chain links TRBV7-8 to TRBJ1-1; a possible D gene is TRBD1 (5 bases). Germline V lookup: CDR1 SGHVS, CDR2 FQNEAQ. Trimming took 5 bases from V and 3 from J, leaving 13 bases between them. The CDR3 totals 14 residues. For the CDR3, the DNA is TGTGCCAGCAGCCTAGGAGGGGTGGACACTGAAGCTTTCTTT. Encoded protein: CASSLGGVDTEAFF.

As to this clone: This sample also contains other DNA sequences that code for the same CDR3. The CDR3 DNA reads as TGTGCCAGCAGCGTAGGCGGGAGCGGGGAGACCCAGTACTTC. Its protein is CASSVGGSGETQYF. The chain employs TRBV9 and TRBJ2-5, with TRBD2 matching 7 bases. CDR3 length: 14 amino acids. V was pared by 0 bases and J by 5 bases, with 4 bases of the junction left unmatched. Germline CDR1 SGDLS, CDR2 YYNGEE.

The gene calls are TRBV7-9 and TRBJ2-3; D might be TRBD2 (6 bases). The CDR3 totals 17 residues. V was clipped by 4 bases and J by 0 bases, with 17 bases between them. In germline, CDR1 is SEHNR, CDR2 FQNEAQ (reference sequence). CDR3 amino acids: CASSSTPIAASTDTQYF. CDR3 DNA: TGTGCCAGCAGCTCCACTCCGATAGCGGCTAGCACAGATACGCAGTATTTT.

This clone was detected only once. J is TRBJ2-1 and V is TRBV29-1, with D unresolved. The CDR3 has 13 residues. Germline V CDR1 and CDR2: SQVTM, ANQGSEA. V gave up 4 bases and J gave up 1 base, with 8 bases separating them. The CDR3 DNA is TGCAGCGTTGTCCCCTCTTCCTACAATGAGCAGTTCTTC. Translated, it gives CSVVPSSYNEQFF.

The genes are TRBV7-9 and TRBJ2-3; 7 bases line up with TRBD1. CDR3 length: 13 residues. The germline V gene encodes CDR1 SEHNR and CDR2 FQNEAQ (reference sequence). V shed 5 bases, J shed 4 bases, and the junction held 3 bases outside the gene matches. CDR3 DNA: TGTGCCAGCAGCACCGACAGGGCAGATACGCAGTATTTT. This codes for CASSTDRADTQYF.

The rearrangement joins TRBV11-2 to TRBJ2-7, with 8 bases lining up with TRBD1. Per the germline V gene, CDR1 is SGHAT and CDR2 is FQNNGV. This CDR3 comprises 16 residues. With V trimmed by 5 bases and J by 1 base, 10 bases remained unmatched. CDR3 in DNA: TGTGCCAGCAGCCTCGGACAGGGCGGGACTTCCTACGAGCAGTACTTC. Encoded protein: CASSLGQGGTSYEQYF.

The chain joins TRBV9 to TRBJ2-1; perhaps TRBD1 as D (6 bases). V lost 4 bases to trimming and J lost 5 bases, with 10 bases between them. Germline V gene sequence: CDR1 SGDLS, CDR2 YYNGEE. This CDR3 comprises 13 residues. The DNA for the CDR3 is TGTGCCAGCAGCCCGGACAGTCACAATGAGCAGTTCTTC. It is translated as CASSPDSHNEQFF. The full variable domain, its missing parts supplied by reference TRBV9 and TRBJ2-1, is DSGVTQTPKHLITATGQRVTLRCSPRSGDLSVYWYQQSLDQGLQFLIQYYNGEERAKGNILERFSAQQFPDLHSELNLSSLELGDSALYFCASSPDSHNEQFFGPGTRLTVL.